A selection of T cell receptor beta chains follows, all from one sample in a study of cytomegalovirus exposure and HLA in healthy donors. This table comes from immunoSEQ multiplex PCR, and its TCRdb copy is limited to in-frame clones, with some not included. The sample lists 45,000 to 65,000 clones, 60% to 80% occurring once. The source material was PBMCs. Every receptor here comes from a woman aged 40 to 50 in good health and CMV-seropositive. CDR3s include the opening cysteine and the closing phenylalanine or tryptophan. The order of the fields is J gene, V gene, CDR3 length, clone size, D gene, CDR3 DNA, CDR3 protein. The D gene is left open where the match is weak. Size values are once, few and many counts, or a class for expanded clones, and some rows have none.

>TRBJ2-3|TRBV4-3|14|few|-
TGCGCCAGCAGCCAAGATTCAAACACAGATACGCAGTATTTT
CASSQDSNTDTQYF
>TRBJ1-1|TRBV10-3|14|-|-
TGTGCCATCAGTTCGTCCAGGGGAAACACTGAAGCTTTCTTT
CAISSSRGNTEAFF
>TRBJ2-3|TRBV4-1|16|once|TRBD2
TGCGCCAGCAGCCAATTACCGGGACTAGCGGGCGATACGCAGTATTTT
CASSQLPGLAGDTQYF
>TRBJ2-3|TRBV30|15|-|-
TGTGCCTGGGGGCGGGGTCGGGCACTTGAAGATACGCAGTATTTT
CAWGRGRALEDTQYF
>TRBJ2-1|TRBV7-3|15|-|TRBD2
TGTGCCAGCAGCTTCGCTAGCGGTGGGGAGGGTGAGCAGTTCTTC
CASSFASGGEGEQFF
>TRBJ1-2|TRBV2|15|-|TRBD1
TGTGCCAGCAGACTGGGGACAGCCATTAACTATGGCTACACCTTC
CASRLGTAINYGYTF
>TRBJ1-1|TRBV6-1|14|-|TRBD1
TGTGCCAGCAGAATAGACAGGGGTCACACTGAAGCTTTCTTT
CASRIDRGHTEAFF
>TRBJ1-2|TRBV6-1|17|-|-
TGTGCCAGCAGTGGCCCCGGCGGGTCACCGCGGGACTATGGCTACACCTTC
CASSGPGGSPRDYGYTF
>TRBJ1-3|TRBV5-4|14|-|-
TGTGCCAGCAGCTTGATGTTTTCGGGAGACACCATATATTTT
CASSLMFSGDTIYF
>TRBJ1-1|TRBV7-2|16|-|TRBD1
TGTGCCAGCAGCTCGCGGGACAGGGCAGAGAACACTGAAGCTTTCTTT
CASSSRDRAENTEAFF
>TRBJ1-5|TRBV5-6|16|-|TRBD1
TGTGCCAGCAGCTTTCGGACAGGTTTAGGCAATCAGCCCCAGCATTTT
CASSFRTGLGNQPQHF
>TRBJ1-2|TRBV29-1|15|-|TRBD1
TGCAGCGTTGAAGAAGGAGCAGGGGGGAACTATGGCTACACCTTC
CSVEEGAGGNYGYTF
>TRBJ1-1|TRBV7-6|14|-|-
TGTGCCAGCAGCTTAGGGGGGGATGGAACTGAAGCTTTCTTT
CASSLGGDGTEAFF
>TRBJ1-4|TRBV4-2|15|few|-
TGTGCCAGCAGCGAGAAGCGGGCGGGCAATGAAAAACTGTTTTTT
CASSEKRAGNEKLFF
>TRBJ1-2|TRBV7-2|15|-|-
TGTGCCAGCAGCTCGAATCTCGGTTCTAACTATGGCTACACCTTC
CASSSNLGSNYGYTF
>TRBJ2-3|TRBV5-6|16|-|TRBD2
TGTGCCAGCATCAATCGGGGGGGCCCTGGCACAGATACGCAGTATTTT
CASINRGGPGTDTQYF
>TRBJ1-1|TRBV6-1|15|few|-
TGTGCCAGCCCAGGGGCAGGGCCAATGAACACTGAAGCTTTCTTT
CASPGAGPMNTEAFF